A selection of T cell receptor beta chains follows, all from one sample in a study of vaccination and CD4 T cells after COVID-19. One entry per CDR3 protein results from TCRdb running MiXCR on the PCR reads. The sample includes roughly 7,000 distinct CDR3 sequences, around 70% seen only once; the top ten take about a third. What these receptors recognize is not known. The sequenced sample was CD4+ T cells from blood, cultured in vitro. Receptors were obtained from a human donor in good health. CDR3s include the opening cysteine and the closing phenylalanine or tryptophan. The order of the fields is clone size, D gene, V gene, CDR3 length, J gene, CDR3 DNA, CDR3 protein. D genes are given only for firm matches. Some rows have no size entry. The others give once, few or many, or a class for an expanded clone.

abundance: .; d_gene: .; v_gene: TRBV6-5; len: 17; j_gene: TRBJ1-3; CDR3nt: TGTGCCAGCAGTTATTTCCTACCGGGGGGGGTGGTAAACACCATATATTTT; CDR3aa: CASSYFLPGGVVNTIYF
abundance: .; d_gene: .; v_gene: TRBV4-1; len: 13; j_gene: TRBJ2-5; CDR3nt: TGCGCCAGCAGCCGTGGTCCACAAGAGACCCAGTACTTC; CDR3aa: CASSRGPQETQYF
abundance: .; d_gene: .; v_gene: TRBV6-2/TRBV6-3; len: 12; j_gene: TRBJ1-2; CDR3nt: TGTGCCAGCAGTTCACCCCTCTATGGCTACACCTTC; CDR3aa: CASSSPLYGYTF
abundance: few; d_gene: TRBD1; v_gene: TRBV27; len: 17; j_gene: TRBJ1-2; CDR3nt: TGTGCCAGCAGTTCCCCAATATCAGGGGGCTTGGACTATGGCTACACCTTC; CDR3aa: CASSSPISGGLDYGYTF
abundance: .; d_gene: TRBD2; v_gene: TRBV7-8; len: 17; j_gene: TRBJ2-3; CDR3nt: TGTGCCAGCAGCTCCTACCGGGAGGGGGGGAGCACAGATACGCAGTATTTT; CDR3aa: CASSSYREGGSTDTQYF
abundance: .; d_gene: .; v_gene: TRBV15; len: 14; j_gene: TRBJ1-6; CDR3nt: TGTGCCACCAGCAGAGTTTCAGGAAATTCACCCCTCCACTTT; CDR3aa: CATSRVSGNSPLHF
abundance: .; d_gene: .; v_gene: TRBV7-8; len: 16; j_gene: TRBJ1-5; CDR3nt: TGTGCCAGCAGCCCATCAGGGGTAAAGGGCAATCAGCCCCAGCATTTT; CDR3aa: CASSPSGVKGNQPQHF
abundance: .; d_gene: .; v_gene: TRBV2; len: 15; j_gene: TRBJ2-3; CDR3nt: TGTGCCAGCAGAGAAGACATGGCCGAGGCAGATACGCAGTATTTT; CDR3aa: CASREDMAEADTQYF
abundance: .; d_gene: TRBD1; v_gene: TRBV7-2; len: 13; j_gene: TRBJ1-2; CDR3nt: TGTGCCAGCAGTTCAGGGGGCACCTATGGCTACACCTTC; CDR3aa: CASSSGGTYGYTF
abundance: .; d_gene: TRBD1; v_gene: TRBV9; len: 15; j_gene: TRBJ1-1; CDR3nt: TGTGCCAGCAGTGTAGAGGGACAGGTGAACACTGAAGCTTTCTTT; CDR3aa: CASSVEGQVNTEAFF
abundance: once; d_gene: TRBD2; v_gene: TRBV7-8; len: 17; j_gene: TRBJ2-3; CDR3nt: TGTGCCAGCACACGAACAACTAGCGGTGTGCTCACAGATACGCAGTATTTT; CDR3aa: CASTRTTSGVLTDTQYF
abundance: .; d_gene: TRBD1; v_gene: TRBV27; len: 13; j_gene: TRBJ1-4; CDR3nt: TGTGCCAGCAGGAAATACAGGGGAGGAAAACTGTTTTTT; CDR3aa: CASRKYRGGKLFF
abundance: .; d_gene: TRBD1; v_gene: TRBV6-1; len: 15; j_gene: TRBJ1-2; CDR3nt: TGTGCCAGCAGTCTGTCGGGGACAGGGTTCAGTGGCTACACCTTC; CDR3aa: CASSLSGTGFSGYTF
abundance: .; d_gene: .; v_gene: TRBV10-3; len: 12; j_gene: TRBJ1-2; CDR3nt: TGTGCCTTTCAGGGGCTTAACTATGGCTACACCTTC; CDR3aa: CAFQGLNYGYTF
abundance: once; d_gene: .; v_gene: TRBV6-5; len: 15; j_gene: TRBJ1-2; CDR3nt: TGTGCCAGCAGTTACTTGGACAGACTTAACTATGGCTACACCTTC; CDR3aa: CASSYLDRLNYGYTF
abundance: few; d_gene: .; v_gene: TRBV20-1; len: 15; j_gene: TRBJ2-2; CDR3nt: TGCAGTGCTAGACGAGGAGGGGGCAGCACCGGGGAGCTGTTTTTT; CDR3aa: CSARRGGGSTGELFF
abundance: .; d_gene: TRBD1; v_gene: TRBV27; len: 10; j_gene: TRBJ1-2; CDR3nt: TGTGCCCGTAACAGGGGTGGCTACACCTTC; CDR3aa: CARNRGGYTF
abundance: .; d_gene: TRBD1; v_gene: TRBV20-1; len: 16; j_gene: TRBJ2-7; CDR3nt: TGCAGTGCTAGACCGCCGGGGGGACAGGGTCGCCACGAGCAGTACTTC; CDR3aa: CSARPPGGQGRHEQYF
abundance: .; d_gene: .; v_gene: TRBV11-2; len: 14; j_gene: TRBJ2-5; CDR3nt: TGTGCCAGCAGCTCTCCCGCAGGGCAAGAGACCCAGTACTTC; CDR3aa: CASSSPAGQETQYF
abundance: .; d_gene: TRBD1; v_gene: TRBV6-1; len: 15; j_gene: TRBJ1-5; CDR3nt: TGTGCCAGCAGTGTTGGGACAGGGGGCAATCAGCCCCAGCATTTT; CDR3aa: CASSVGTGGNQPQHF
abundance: .; d_gene: .; v_gene: TRBV6-1; len: 15; j_gene: TRBJ1-1; CDR3nt: TGTGCCAGCAGTGATGGGTCGCGGGGGGACACTGAAGCTTTCTTT; CDR3aa: CASSDGSRGDTEAFF
abundance: .; d_gene: TRBD1; v_gene: TRBV20-1; len: 13; j_gene: TRBJ1-2; CDR3nt: TGCAGTGCCCGGACAGGGCGGGACTATGGCTACACCTTC; CDR3aa: CSARTGRDYGYTF
abundance: .; d_gene: .; v_gene: TRBV7-8; len: 13; j_gene: TRBJ1-1; CDR3nt: TGTGCCAGCAGGCTACAGCAGAACACTGAAGCTTTCTTT; CDR3aa: CASRLQQNTEAFF
abundance: once; d_gene: .; v_gene: TRBV7-8; len: 15; j_gene: TRBJ1-5; CDR3nt: TGTGCCAGCAGCCATGACGGACGGAGCTGGCAGCCCCAGCATTTT; CDR3aa: CASSHDGRSWQPQHF
abundance: .; d_gene: TRBD1; v_gene: TRBV29-1; len: 12; j_gene: TRBJ1-2; CDR3nt: TGCAGCGTTCGGACAGGGAGCAGTGGCTACACCTTC; CDR3aa: CSVRTGSSGYTF
abundance: few; d_gene: .; v_gene: TRBV7-2; len: 13; j_gene: TRBJ1-6; CDR3nt: TGTGCCAGCAGCTGGGACGGTAATTCACCCCTCCACTTT; CDR3aa: CASSWDGNSPLHF
abundance: once; d_gene: .; v_gene: TRBV11-2; len: 15; j_gene: TRBJ1-5; CDR3nt: TGTGCCAGCAGCTTAGATCCCGAGGTTAATCAGCCCCAGCATTTT; CDR3aa: CASSLDPEVNQPQHF
abundance: .; d_gene: .; v_gene: TRBV19; len: 16; j_gene: TRBJ1-5; CDR3nt: TGTGCCAGTCGGAGAGGTCAACTTTATAGCAATCAGCCCCAGCATTTT; CDR3aa: CASRRGQLYSNQPQHF
abundance: .; d_gene: TRBD1; v_gene: TRBV27; len: 15; j_gene: TRBJ1-5; CDR3nt: TGTGCCAGCAGTCTAACAGGGGTTGGCAATCAGCCCCAGCATTTT; CDR3aa: CASSLTGVGNQPQHF
abundance: .; d_gene: TRBD1; v_gene: TRBV12-3/TRBV12-4; len: 16; j_gene: TRBJ1-2; CDR3nt: TGTGCCAGCAGTTTAGTGGGGTGGGGGACAGGCTATGGCTACACCTTC; CDR3aa: CASSLVGWGTGYGYTF
abundance: .; d_gene: .; v_gene: TRBV4-1; len: 14; j_gene: TRBJ1-3; CDR3nt: TGCGCCAGCAGCCAAGATATAGCTGGAAACACCATATATTTT; CDR3aa: CASSQDIAGNTIYF
abundance: .; d_gene: TRBD1; v_gene: TRBV7-9; len: 13; j_gene: TRBJ1-2; CDR3nt: TGTGCCAGCAGCTCGAACAGGGGGTATGACTACACCTTC; CDR3aa: CASSSNRGYDYTF
abundance: .; d_gene: .; v_gene: TRBV6-5; len: 14; j_gene: TRBJ1-5; CDR3nt: TGTGCCAGCAGTTCCACAGGGACCTATCAGCCCCAGCATTTT; CDR3aa: CASSSTGTYQPQHF
abundance: .; d_gene: TRBD1; v_gene: TRBV18; len: 15; j_gene: TRBJ2-7; CDR3nt: TGTGCCAGCTCACCACCTCGGACAGGCGGGTACGAGCAGTACTTC; CDR3aa: CASSPPRTGGYEQYF
abundance: .; d_gene: TRBD1; v_gene: TRBV20-1; len: 13; j_gene: TRBJ2-7; CDR3nt: TGCAGTGCCGGGCGACAGGGAATCAACGAGCAGTACTTC; CDR3aa: CSAGRQGINEQYF
abundance: .; d_gene: .; v_gene: TRBV7-2; len: 15; j_gene: TRBJ2-5; CDR3nt: TGTGCCAGCAGCTTAGCGACCCCCGGGGGAGAGACCCAGTACTTC; CDR3aa: CASSLATPGGETQYF
abundance: once; d_gene: .; v_gene: TRBV6-1; len: 14; j_gene: TRBJ2-7; CDR3nt: TGTGCCAGCAGAGGCAGGGAACTTGCCAACGAGCAGTACTTC; CDR3aa: CASRGRELANEQYF
abundance: .; d_gene: TRBD1; v_gene: TRBV27; len: 14; j_gene: TRBJ1-5; CDR3nt: TGTGCCAGCCGGGACAGGGGGGGTAATCAGCCCCAGCATTTT; CDR3aa: CASRDRGGNQPQHF
abundance: .; d_gene: .; v_gene: TRBV4-1; len: 14; j_gene: TRBJ1-2; CDR3nt: TGCGCCAGCAGCCAAGTGGAGGGGAACTATGGCTACACCTTC; CDR3aa: CASSQVEGNYGYTF
abundance: few; d_gene: .; v_gene: TRBV30; len: 13; j_gene: TRBJ1-2; CDR3nt: TGTGCCTGGAGTGAGGGTGGAAACTATGGCTACACCTTC; CDR3aa: CAWSEGGNYGYTF
abundance: .; d_gene: .; v_gene: TRBV20-1; len: 13; j_gene: TRBJ1-3; CDR3nt: TGCAGTGCTAGGCAGGTGGCTGGAAACACCATATATTTT; CDR3aa: CSARQVAGNTIYF
abundance: .; d_gene: TRBD1; v_gene: TRBV5-6; len: 11; j_gene: TRBJ2-4; CDR3nt: TGTGCCAGCAGCTTAGGGGGCCCCCCCCTCTTC; CDR3aa: CASSLGGPPLF
abundance: .; d_gene: TRBD2; v_gene: TRBV7-9; len: 14; j_gene: TRBJ2-1; CDR3nt: TGTGCCCTGATCACACGGGGGGGCCTGGGTGAGCAGTTCTTC; CDR3aa: CALITRGGLGEQFF
abundance: large; d_gene: .; v_gene: TRBV12-3/TRBV12-4; len: 13; j_gene: TRBJ1-2; CDR3nt: TGTGCCAGCAGTGGCACGGAAAACTATGGCTACACCTTC; CDR3aa: CASSGTENYGYTF
abundance: .; d_gene: .; v_gene: TRBV20-1; len: 15; j_gene: TRBJ2-7; CDR3nt: TGCAGTGCTGGACCTACGCAGGGGAGAAGCTACGAGCAGTACTTC; CDR3aa: CSAGPTQGRSYEQYF
abundance: few; d_gene: .; v_gene: TRBV6-2/TRBV6-3; len: 12; j_gene: TRBJ1-2; CDR3nt: TGTGCCAGCAGTGACAGTGTGTATGGCTACACCTTC; CDR3aa: CASSDSVYGYTF
abundance: .; d_gene: .; v_gene: TRBV24-1; len: 16; j_gene: TRBJ2-3; CDR3nt: TGTGCCACCAGTGACCCCCGGGATCTCGGAGCAGATACGCAGTATTTT; CDR3aa: CATSDPRDLGADTQYF
abundance: .; d_gene: .; v_gene: TRBV6-1; len: 13; j_gene: TRBJ2-7; CDR3nt: TGTGCCAGCAGAGAATTGGGGGCAGATGAGCAGTACTTC; CDR3aa: CASRELGADEQYF
abundance: .; d_gene: TRBD1; v_gene: TRBV19; len: 15; j_gene: TRBJ1-5; CDR3nt: TGTGCCAGTAGTCTCCTGACAGGGGTGGGTCAGCCCCAGCATTTT; CDR3aa: CASSLLTGVGQPQHF
abundance: .; d_gene: TRBD1; v_gene: TRBV20-1; len: 13; j_gene: TRBJ1-2; CDR3nt: TGCAGTGCTGGGGGACAGGCCAACTATGGCTACACCTTC; CDR3aa: CSAGGQANYGYTF
abundance: .; d_gene: TRBD2; v_gene: TRBV6-1; len: 15; j_gene: TRBJ2-1; CDR3nt: TGTGCCAGCAGGTTGACTAGCGGGGGGTACAATGAGCAGTTCTTC; CDR3aa: CASRLTSGGYNEQFF
abundance: .; d_gene: TRBD1; v_gene: TRBV4-1; len: 17; j_gene: TRBJ2-3; CDR3nt: TGCGCCAGCAGCCAAGATGTGGGGACAGGGGGCTCGAATACGCAGTATTTT; CDR3aa: CASSQDVGTGGSNTQYF
abundance: .; d_gene: TRBD1; v_gene: TRBV10-2; len: 12; j_gene: TRBJ1-5; CDR3nt: TGCGCCAGCAGACAGGGGAATCAGCCCCAGCATTTT; CDR3aa: CASRQGNQPQHF
abundance: .; d_gene: TRBD1; v_gene: TRBV15; len: 16; j_gene: TRBJ1-6; CDR3nt: TGTGCCACCAAGTCACCGGGACAGGGCGGTAGTTCACCCCTCCACTTT; CDR3aa: CATKSPGQGGSSPLHF
abundance: .; d_gene: TRBD1; v_gene: TRBV7-8; len: 14; j_gene: TRBJ1-2; CDR3nt: TGTGCCAGCAGCCCCGTGGACAGGGAGTATGGCTACACCTTC; CDR3aa: CASSPVDREYGYTF
abundance: .; d_gene: .; v_gene: TRBV20-1; len: 13; j_gene: TRBJ1-1; CDR3nt: TGCAGTGCTAGTTTGGGCTCGAACACTGAAGCTTTCTTT; CDR3aa: CSASLGSNTEAFF
abundance: once; d_gene: .; v_gene: TRBV6-2/TRBV6-3; len: 17; j_gene: TRBJ1-2; CDR3nt: TGTGCCAGCAGTTACTCGACGGGTTCGTCAAACACGTATGGCTACACCTTC; CDR3aa: CASSYSTGSSNTYGYTF
abundance: .; d_gene: .; v_gene: TRBV12-3/TRBV12-4; len: 13; j_gene: TRBJ1-1; CDR3nt: TGTGCCAGCAGTTTTTCCGGGTGGACTGAAGCTTTCTTT; CDR3aa: CASSFSGWTEAFF
abundance: .; d_gene: TRBD1; v_gene: TRBV4-3; len: 13; j_gene: TRBJ1-5; CDR3nt: TGCGCCAGCAGCCAGACAGGGGACGAGCCCCAGCATTTT; CDR3aa: CASSQTGDEPQHF
abundance: .; d_gene: .; v_gene: TRBV4-1; len: 15; j_gene: TRBJ1-1; CDR3nt: TGCGCCAGCAGCCAAGTGTGGAGAGGGAGGACTGAAGCTTTCTTT; CDR3aa: CASSQVWRGRTEAFF